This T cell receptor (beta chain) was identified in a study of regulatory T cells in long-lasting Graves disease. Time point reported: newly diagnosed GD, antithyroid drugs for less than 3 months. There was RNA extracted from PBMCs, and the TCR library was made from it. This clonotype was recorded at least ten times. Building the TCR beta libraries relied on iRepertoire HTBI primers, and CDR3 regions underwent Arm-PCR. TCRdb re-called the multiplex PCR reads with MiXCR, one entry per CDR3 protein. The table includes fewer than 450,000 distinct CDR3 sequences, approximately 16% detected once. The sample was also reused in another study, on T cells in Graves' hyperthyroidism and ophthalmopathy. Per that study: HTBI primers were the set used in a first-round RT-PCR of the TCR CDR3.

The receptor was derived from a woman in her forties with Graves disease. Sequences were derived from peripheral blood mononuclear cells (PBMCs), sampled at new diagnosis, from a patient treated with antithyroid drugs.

The CDR3 here is CASSLVREGTYNEQFF. Written as DNA, the CDR3 is TGTGCCAGCAGCTTGGTACGGGAGGGGACCTACAATGAGCAGTTCTTC. The chain uses TRBV5-6 and TRBJ2-1; 8 bases are a match to TRBD2. Germline values: CDR1 SGHDT, CDR2 YYEEEE. The CDR3 covers 16 residues. V lost 0 bases, J lost 2 bases, and 4 bases stayed unmatched.